These 15 T cell receptor beta chains came from one sample sequenced in a study of glioma-infiltrating T cells after dendritic cell vaccination. Only in-frame clones appear in the TCRdb table, and some are missing; sequencing was by immunoSEQ multiplex PCR. The table shows tens of thousands of clones, with 82% occurring only once. The sample in question was blood, obtained before dendritic cell vaccination. The source is a human donor with glioblastoma.

The V call is TRBV7-9, the J call TRBJ1-1; D possibly corresponds to TRBD1 (5 bases). This CDR3 spans 13 amino acids. Looked up from germline, CDR1 is SEHNR and CDR2 is FQNEAQ (reference sequence). V lost 3 bases, J lost 2 bases, and 7 bases lay in between. The CDR3 nucleotides read TGTGCCAGCAGCTTCCAGGGAAACACTGAAGCTTTCTTT. Encoded protein: CASSFQGNTEAFF.

The chain has TRBV10-3 and TRBJ1-1; D may be TRBD1 (5 bases). V lost 2 bases and J 5 bases, leaving 9 bases between the germline ends. The CDR3 is 13 amino acids. CDR1 is ENHRY, CDR2 SYGVKD, per germline. CDR3 DNA: TGTGCCATCAGTGAGCGAAAGGGGACTGAAGCTTTCTTT. It encodes CAISERKGTEAFF.

The rearrangement uses TRBV10-3 and TRBJ1-2, with 10 bases aligning to TRBD1. Trimming took 4 bases from V and 0 from J; bases not matched to a gene: 11. Germline values: CDR1 ENHRY, CDR2 SYGVKD. CDR3 length equals 18 residues. CDR3 region: CAISVQGQGRLANYGYTF. CDR3 DNA: TGTGCCATCAGTGTTCAGGGACAGGGGCGCCTGGCTAACTATGGCTACACCTTC.

The rearrangement joins TRBV6-5 to TRBJ2-1, with a weak D call TRBD2 (7 bases). In germline, CDR1 is MNHEY, CDR2 SVGAGI. The germline V and J ends were trimmed by 2 bases and 8 bases, with 13 bases remaining between them. The CDR3 length is 14 residues. CDR3 bases: TGTGCCAGCAGTTACCGCCGGGGGGCGGATGAGCAGTTCTTC. Translated, it gives CASSYRRGADEQFF.

V usage is TRBV5-4 and J usage is TRBJ2-1, with 13 nucleotides matching TRBD2. Germline V gene sequence: CDR1 SGHNT, CDR2 YYREEE (reference sequence). With 2 bases clipped from V and 12 bases from J, the junction kept 14 bases outside the gene matches. The CDR3 spans 17 residues. Here the CDR3 reads CASSFGTSGAGEALQFF. The CDR3 DNA reads TGTGCCAGCAGCTTCGGGACTAGCGGGGCGGGTGAGGCCCTGCAGTTCTTC. The entire variable domain, with the rest obtained from reference TRBV5-4 and TRBJ2-1, is as follows: ETGVTQSPTHLIKTRGQQVTLRCSSQSGHNTVSWYQQALGQGPQFIFQYYREEENGRGNFPPRFSGLQFPNYSSELNVNALELDDSALYLCASSFGTSGAGEALQFFGPGTRLTVL.

V is TRBV4-1 and J is TRBJ1-6; D is perhaps TRBD1 (5 bases). V dropped 0 bases and J dropped 15 bases, with 21 bases sitting between them. CDR1 and CDR2 from the germline V gene are MGHRA and YSYEKL. The CDR3 length is 16 residues. DNA of the CDR3: TGCGCCAGCAGCCAAGAAGTGGGCCCCATTAAAGGGGTCCTCCACTTT. Translating gives CASSQEVGPIKGVLHF.

The V call is TRBV4-2, the J call TRBJ2-3, with a possible D match to TRBD1 (5 bases). V was cut by 4 bases and J by 1 base, with 15 bases left in between. CDR3 size: 16 residues. Germline V gene data show CDR1 as LGHNA and CDR2 as YNFKEQ. The CDR3 sequence is CASSPQTGFGTDTQYF. As DNA, the CDR3 is TGTGCCAGCAGCCCCCAAACAGGATTTGGCACAGATACGCAGTATTTT.

The chain employs TRBV30 and TRBJ1-5, with D possibly matching TRBD1 (5 bases). This CDR3 has 12 amino acids. The germline V gene encodes CDR1 GTSNPN and CDR2 SVGIG (reference sequence). Trimming stripped 5 bases from V and 5 bases from J, with 10 bases between. CDR3: CAWQGKDQPQHF. CDR3 bases: TGTGCCTGGCAGGGTAAGGATCAGCCCCAGCATTTT. Looking up the rest from reference TRBV30 and TRBJ1-5 gives the full variable domain: SQTIHQWPATLVQPVGSPLSLECTVEGTSNPNLYWYRQAAGRGLQLLFYSVGIGQISSEVPQNLSASRPQDRQFILSSKKLLLSDSGFYLCAWQGKDQPQHFGDGTRLSIL.

This sequence joins TRBV10-1 and TRBJ1-2; no firm D call. Germline loops: CDR1 WNHNN, CDR2 SYGVQD (reference sequence). The CDR3 spans 13 residues. Between the trimmed V and J ends, which lost 4 bases and 2 bases, there was a span of 8 bases. CDR3 in DNA: TGCGCCAGCAGTGCCGGAGGGAACTATGGCTACACCTTC. This encodes CASSAGGNYGYTF.

This chain links TRBV2 with TRBJ2-3, with 10 bases aligning to TRBD2. V dropped 2 bases and J dropped 7; count of bases not matched to a gene: 9. The CDR3 has 16 amino acids. Germline V gives CDR1 SNHLY, CDR2 FYNNEI. The CDR3 DNA sequence: TGTGCCAGCAGTGAAATGGGAGCGGGAGGGATCAATACGCAGTATTTT. Translating it yields CASSEMGAGGINTQYF.

This chain joins TRBV5-1 and TRBJ2-2; tentative D call: TRBD2 (6 bases). CDR1 and CDR2 (germline): SGHRS, YFSETQ. Trimming stripped 5 bases from V and 1 base from J, with 21 bases between. CDR3 length: 18 amino acids. CDR3 in DNA: TGCGCCAGCAGACCGGGGGAAACAGGTACCTTGAACACCGGGGAGCTGTTTTTT. This encodes CASRPGETGTLNTGELFF.

The chain links TRBV6-5 to TRBJ2-2; TRBD2 agrees at 12 bases. This CDR3 has 16 amino acids. Germline loops: CDR1 MNHEY, CDR2 SVGAGI. The junction had 6 bases not matched to a gene; V was cut back by 4 bases and J by 6 bases. CDR3 bases: TGTGCCAGCAGTTCTCCTAGCGGGGGGGCCCCCGGGGAGCTGTTTTTT. Translation: CASSSPSGGAPGELFF.

This clone showed up just a few times. The chain links TRBV6-1 to TRBJ1-5; D is ambiguous. The CDR3 totals 14 residues. V shed 3 bases and J shed 3 bases, with 9 bases lying between them. Germline CDR1 reads MNHNS; CDR2 reads SASEGT. The CDR3 DNA sequence: TGTGCCAGCAGTGATTTGCAGATCAATCAGCCCCAGCATTTT. Protein: CASSDLQINQPQHF.

The chain joins TRBV10-3 to TRBJ1-3, with TRBD1 matching over 8 bases. CDR3 length: 14 residues. Germline CDR1 reads ENHRY; CDR2 reads SYGVKD. V lost 11 bases and J lost 2; bases outside the gene matches: 8. The CDR3 reads CASHRGSAGNTIYF. The CDR3 DNA follows: TGTGCCTCACACAGGGGGTCTGCTGGAAACACCATATATTTT.

The chain carries TRBV19 and TRBJ2-5; no clear D. Germline CDR1 LNHDA, CDR2 SQIVND (reference sequence). The CDR3 contains 12 residues. The V end lost 7 bases, the J end lost 7 bases, and 13 bases lay between the germline ends. CDR3 residues: CASNERRGTQYF. For the CDR3, the DNA is TGTGCCAGTAACGAGCGTCGAGGGACCCAGTACTTC.